A selection of T cell receptor beta chains follows, all from one sample in a study of shared clonotypes between healthy human individuals. The protocol was immunoSEQ multiplex PCR, while the TCRdb copy is restricted to in-frame clones and leaves out a portion. The sample holds 1,400,000 or so clones, approximately 98.5% seen once. The source material was naive CD4+ T cells sorted from blood. These receptors all come from a young man in good health. Both conserved end residues are part of each CDR3. The order of the fields is V gene, J gene, CDR3 protein.

V: TRBV19; J: TRBJ1-4; CDR3: CASSTLQDRVTWGEKLFF
V: TRBV19; J: TRBJ2-3; CDR3: CASSTSLAGTSTDTQYF
V: TRBV2; J: TRBJ1-3; CDR3: CASSFGQGNTIYF
V: TRBV11-2; J: TRBJ1-5; CDR3: CASSLEEGPGQPQHF
V: TRBV6-1; J: TRBJ2-1; CDR3: CASSDRYSHYNEQFF
V: TRBV12-5; J: TRBJ2-7; CDR3: CASHRGFEQYF
V: TRBV14; J: TRBJ2-3; CDR3: CASSLGYTQYF
V: TRBV5-1; J: TRBJ2-5; CDR3: CASSFGPKQGRILPQYF
V: TRBV2; J: TRBJ2-5; CDR3: CASSTGGRETQYF
V: TRBV30; J: TRBJ1-5; CDR3: CAWSHGVNQPQHF
V: TRBV5-5; J: TRBJ2-7; CDR3: CASSLEGGRGLYEQYF
V: TRBV29-1; J: TRBJ1-4; CDR3: CSATIGQLNEKLFF
V: TRBV6-5; J: TRBJ1-2; CDR3: CASGWVAGGNYGYTF
V: TRBV5-6; J: TRBJ2-5; CDR3: CASSTRQGLAGGETQYF
V: TRBV7-9; J: TRBJ2-7; CDR3: CASSFAGAEQYF
V: TRBV19; J: TRBJ1-1; CDR3: CASNFGQGGTEAFF
V: TRBV5-1; J: TRBJ2-7; CDR3: CASGGGDYEQYF
V: TRBV5-1; J: TRBJ1-1; CDR3: CASQRNTGRGNTEAFF
V: TRBV2; J: TRBJ1-1; CDR3: CARRRPNTEAFF
V: TRBV19; J: TRBJ2-7; CDR3: CASSIDRGTYEQYF
V: TRBV28; J: TRBJ2-7; CDR3: CASNEGTKPYEQYF
V: TRBV11-2; J: TRBJ2-1; CDR3: CASSLAGSVNNEQFF
V: TRBV28; J: TRBJ2-3; CDR3: CASSRDKTDTQYF
V: TRBV19; J: TRBJ1-2; CDR3: CASSIPPDRGGFGYTF